The 14 T cell receptor beta chains listed next were all sequenced from one sample in a study of T-cell reconstitution after alpha-beta-depleted transplantation in children. Preparation of the TCRbeta library used unique molecular identifiers. TCRdb processed the PCR reads anew with MiXCR; each CDR3 protein has one entry. Among roughly 500,000 distinct CDR3 sequences listed, roughly 33% were seen once. The source was PBMCs from the stem cell graft donor, collected from the stem cell graft. Receptors were obtained from a human donor who donated a stem cell graft to a child with aplastic anemia.

V usage is TRBV27 and J usage is TRBJ2-1, with 10 bases fitting TRBD2. The germline V gene encodes CDR1 MNHEY and CDR2 SMNVEV (reference sequence). With 3 bases clipped from V and 13 bases from J, the junction kept 12 bases outside the gene matches. The CDR3 is 15 amino acids. In DNA form, the CDR3 reads TGTGCCAGCAGTTTGGGGCTAGCGGGAGTCGGTGACCAGTTCTTC. This codes for CASSLGLAGVGDQFF.

This chain links TRBV20-1 with TRBJ2-1; 10 bases fit TRBD2. The CDR3 contains 15 residues. V trimming: 1 base; J trimming: 5 bases; junction bases outside the gene matches: 5. CDR1 is DFQATT and CDR2 is SNEGSKA in the germline V gene (reference sequence). DNA of the CDR3: TGCAGTGCTAGAGGGACTAGCGGAGATAACAATGAGCAGTTCTTC. Residues: CSARGTSGDNNEQFF.

The V and J genes are TRBV2 and TRBJ1-1; D gene uncertain. CDR3 length: 13 residues. V shed 0 bases and J shed 4 bases, with 6 bases lying between them. CDR1 is SNHLY and CDR2 is FYNNEI in the germline V gene. CDR3 sequence reads: CASSEASGTEAFF. The CDR3 DNA is TGTGCCAGCAGTGAAGCATCAGGCACTGAAGCTTTCTTT. The full variable domain, rest sourced from reference TRBV2 and TRBJ1-1, is EPEVTQTPSHQVTQMGQEVILRCVPISNHLYFYWYRQILGQKVEFLVSFYNNEISEKSEIFDDQFSVERPDGSNFTLKIRSTKLEDSAMYFCASSEASGTEAFFGQGTRLTVV.

The table lists this clonotype with a few counts. This chain links TRBV12-3 or TRBV12-4 with TRBJ1-4, with D perhaps matching TRBD1 (5 bases). This CDR3 is 15 amino acids long. The V and J ends lost 5 bases and 5 bases respectively, with 15 bases between them. This chain's CDR3 is CASSTRGGSNEKLFF. As DNA, the CDR3 is TGTGCCAGCAGTACCCGGGGGGGTTCCAATGAAAAACTGTTTTTT.

J is TRBJ2-2 and V is TRBV15; the D gene could be TRBD1 or TRBD2 (5 bases each). The CDR3 is 17 amino acids. Per the germline V gene, CDR1 is LNHNV and CDR2 is YYDKDF (reference sequence). V was clipped by 0 bases and J by 4 bases, with 15 bases between them. CDR3 loop: CATSRDRGGFSTGELFF. In nucleotides, the CDR3 is TGTGCCACCAGCAGAGATAGGGGCGGGTTTAGCACCGGGGAGCTGTTTTTT.

This clonotype was counted a few times. The chain has TRBV6-5 and TRBJ2-2; D remains unclear. Trimming left V 10 bases short and J 7 bases short, with 10 bases between. Germline lookup yields CDR1 MNHEY and CDR2 SVGAGI. CDR3 length: 11 residues. The CDR3 DNA reads TGTGCCACAGCTTACGGCGGGGAGCTGTTTTTT. Protein sequence: CATAYGGELFF.

This clonotype came up a few times. This rearrangement joins TRBV27 to TRBJ2-1; 7 bases fit TRBD2. There are 15 residues in the CDR3. The germline V gene has CDR1 MNHEY and CDR2 SMNVEV (reference sequence). J lost 7 bases, V lost 2 bases, and 8 bases had no gene match. The CDR3, as DNA: TGTGCCAGCAGTTTAGTGGGGGAGGGCCGGAATGAGCAGTTCTTC. Amino acid sequence: CASSLVGEGRNEQFF.

This clonotype was detected only a few times. This sequence joins TRBV12-3 or TRBV12-4 and TRBJ2-1; 8 nucleotides line up with TRBD1. Unmatched junction bases numbered 4, after V lost 6 bases and J lost 0 bases. The CDR3 consists of 15 residues. The CDR3 here is CASRLDRVSYNEQFF. In DNA, the CDR3 is TGTGCCAGCAGGCTGGACAGGGTCTCCTACAATGAGCAGTTCTTC.

The chain employs TRBV20-1 and TRBJ1-5; D remains ambiguous. The CDR3 is 15 amino acids. The germline CDR1 and CDR2 sequences are DFQATT and SNEGSKA (reference sequence). The germline V and J ends were trimmed by 1 base and 2 bases, with 12 bases remaining between them. CDR3: CSARVGGRGNQPQHF. The DNA of the CDR3 is TGCAGTGCTAGAGTAGGTGGTCGGGGCAATCAGCCCCAGCATTTT.

The rearrangement uses TRBV12-3 or TRBV12-4 and TRBJ2-1, with TRBD2 identical over 14 bases. The CDR3 loop spans 17 amino acids. V was pared by 1 base and J by 5 bases, with 4 bases of the junction left unmatched. The chain's CDR3 is CASSLGGLAGVHNEQFF. Here the CDR3 DNA reads TGTGCCAGCAGTTTAGGGGGACTAGCGGGAGTCCACAATGAGCAGTTCTTC.

This chain connects TRBV6-5 to TRBJ1-1; the D is unclear. CDR1 MNHEY and CDR2 SVGAGI come from the germline V gene. V lost 6 bases and J lost 0, with 8 bases in between. The CDR3 extends over 13 amino acids. In nucleotides, the CDR3 is TGTGCCAGCAGAGTCAGTTTGAACACTGAAGCTTTCTTT. It codes for CASRVSLNTEAFF.

This chain links TRBV12-3 or TRBV12-4 with TRBJ2-7, with TRBD2 matching 14 bases. This CDR3 has 15 amino acids. J gave up 10 bases and V 3 bases, and 8 bases lay outside the gene matches. Written as DNA, the CDR3 is TGTGCCAGCAGTTTGGGGTCGGGACTAGCGGGAGAACAGTACTTC. Protein sequence: CASSLGSGLAGEQYF.

This clonotype was detected a few times. The V call is TRBV6-5, the J call TRBJ1-3; D remains ambiguous. V was trimmed by 7 bases and J by 4 bases, leaving 17 bases between them. In germline, CDR1 is MNHEY, CDR2 SVGAGI. This CDR3 spans 15 amino acids. The CDR3 DNA sequence: TGTGCCAGCACAAACCCGGGGAGGGTCGGAAACACCATATATTTT. Translation gives CASTNPGRVGNTIYF.

The J gene is TRBJ2-1, the V gene TRBV12-3 or TRBV12-4; 8 bases line up with TRBD2. This CDR3 region has 15 residues. Germline trimming cut 6 bases from V and 6 bases from J; bases unmatched to any gene: 10. CDR3 amino acids: CASRTPGLEVNEQFF. CDR3 DNA: TGTGCCAGCAGGACCCCGGGACTAGAGGTCAATGAGCAGTTCTTC.